A selection of T cell receptor beta chains follows, all from one sample in a study of shared clonotypes between healthy human individuals. TCRdb keeps only in-frame clones here, not all; method: immunoSEQ multiplex PCR. Of about 680,000 clones listed, 74% are singletons. Sequencing was performed on memory CD4+ T cells sorted from blood. The receptors come from a young woman in good health. The CDR3 runs from the conserved cysteine through the conserved F or W. D genes are given only for firm matches. The listing skips clone size in some rows; elsewhere it reads once, few, many or a size class.

v_gene	abundance	d_gene	j_gene	CDR3nt	CDR3aa
TRBV27	.	TRBD1	TRBJ1-5	TGTGCCAGCAGTGGGGGGACAGGTCGACAGTATAGCAATCAGCCCCAGCATTTT	CASSGGTGRQYSNQPQHF
TRBV6-5	.	.	TRBJ1-1	TGTGCCAGCAGTTCCATCAGTGGGGGCACTGAAGCTTTCTTT	CASSSISGGTEAFF
TRBV7-8	many	.	TRBJ1-3	TGTGCCAGCAGCTTAGATATTTCTGGAAACACCATATATTTT	CASSLDISGNTIYF
TRBV5-3	.	TRBD2	TRBJ2-7	TGTGCCAGCAGCTTGGTACTAGCGGGCTCGTTGGAGCAGTACTTC	CASSLVLAGSLEQYF
TRBV5-1	.	.	TRBJ2-3	TGCGCCAGCAGCCCACCAGTAGCGGAGGGCACAGATACGCAGTATTTT	CASSPPVAEGTDTQYF
TRBV2	.	.	TRBJ1-1	TGTGCCAGCCAGGGAGTTGGGACTGAAGCTTTCTTT	CASQGVGTEAFF
TRBV6-6	.	.	TRBJ2-3	TGTGCCAGCAGTTACCGGGACGCAGATACGCAGTATTTT	CASSYRDADTQYF
TRBV18	.	.	TRBJ1-2	TGTGCCAGCTCACCGGGGGGGAACTATGGCTACACCTTC	CASSPGGNYGYTF
TRBV27	few	.	TRBJ1-3	TGTGCCACCCGCCCGACAGGCGTCTCTGGAAACACCATATATTTT	CATRPTGVSGNTIYF
TRBV6-1	.	.	TRBJ1-1	TGTGCCAGCAGACGTGAGACTGGGGCTTTCTTT	CASRRETGAFF
TRBV15	.	TRBD2	TRBJ2-1	TGTGCCACCAGCAGAGGTCCTAGCGGGAGTGTGAATGAGCAGTTCTTC	CATSRGPSGSVNEQFF
TRBV7-9	.	TRBD1	TRBJ1-2	TGTGCCAGCAGCTCACTCTGGGACAGGACTAACTATGGCTACACCTTC	CASSSLWDRTNYGYTF
TRBV4-2	.	TRBD1	TRBJ2-3	TGTGCCAGCAGCCACGTCGGACAGGGAGGAGGTAGCACAGATACGCAGTATTTT	CASSHVGQGGGSTDTQYF
TRBV19	.	.	TRBJ2-1	TGTGCCAGTAGTATCCGGGACCACAATGAGCAGTTCTTC	CASSIRDHNEQFF
TRBV10-3	.	TRBD2	TRBJ2-3	TGTGCCATCAGCGACCAGACTAGCGGGACCACAGATACGCAGTATTTT	CAISDQTSGTTDTQYF
TRBV27	.	TRBD1	TRBJ2-7	TGTGCCAGCAGTTACGTCGCAGGGGGCGAGCAGTACTTC	CASSYVAGGEQYF
TRBV5-1	.	.	TRBJ1-1	TGCGCCAGCAGCTTACACCCGGCGGGGAACACTGAAGCTTTCTTT	CASSLHPAGNTEAFF
TRBV7-2	.	TRBD1	TRBJ2-3	TGTGCCAGCAGCTCCCGAGACAGGGCAACGACAGATACGCAGTATTTT	CASSSRDRATTDTQYF
TRBV5-1	once	.	TRBJ2-6	TGCGCCAGCACCAAGGTCCTACTCGGGGCCAACGTCCTGACTTTC	CASTKVLLGANVLTF
TRBV6-5	.	.	TRBJ2-1	TGTGCCAGCAGTTACAGTGGTCTAGCGCATAACAATGAGCAGTTCTTC	CASSYSGLAHNNEQFF
TRBV19	.	TRBD1	TRBJ1-2	TGTGCCAGTAGAATCCCGGGACAGGGGAGAAATGGCTACACCTTC	CASRIPGQGRNGYTF
TRBV28	once	TRBD2	TRBJ2-1	TGTGCCAGCAGTCTCGGACTAGCGGGTCCGGGTAGGCAGTTCTTC	CASSLGLAGPGRQFF
TRBV19	.	TRBD1	TRBJ1-5	TGTGCCAGTAACAAGGACAGGTCAGGCAATCAGCCCCAGCATTTT	CASNKDRSGNQPQHF
TRBV5-4	many	TRBD1	TRBJ2-1	TGTGCCAGCAGCTTGATCCGGACAGGGGATGATGAGCAGTTCTTC	CASSLIRTGDDEQFF
TRBV28	.	.	TRBJ2-3	TGTGCCAGCAGTTTTCAGAGCACAGATACGCAGTATTTT	CASSFQSTDTQYF
TRBV28	.	.	TRBJ2-5	TGTGCCAGCTGCTGGGTGGGACGGGGGGAGACCCAGTACTTC	CASCWVGRGETQYF
TRBV19	.	.	TRBJ1-1	TGTGCCAGTAGTACCCTGAATATGAACACTGAAGCTTTCTTT	CASSTLNMNTEAFF
TRBV15	.	TRBD1	TRBJ1-4	TGTGCCACCAGCGATGACAGGGGCACTAATGAAAAACTGTTTTTT	CATSDDRGTNEKLFF
TRBV27	.	TRBD1	TRBJ1-2	TGTGCCAGCAGTCCGCTGACAGGGAACTATGGCTACACCTTC	CASSPLTGNYGYTF
TRBV7-2	.	.	TRBJ1-5	TGTGCCAGCAGCCCAGATAGCAATCAGCCCCAGCATTTT	CASSPDSNQPQHF
TRBV19	.	TRBD2	TRBJ2-1	TGTGCCACCACTCCCGGAACTAGCGGGAGGGGCAATGAGCAGTTCTTC	CATTPGTSGRGNEQFF
TRBV7-2	.	.	TRBJ2-3	TGTGCCAGCAGCTTAGCGCGACTACCTGGGGGAGATACGCAGTATTTT	CASSLARLPGGDTQYF
TRBV5-4	few	.	TRBJ2-3	TGTGCCAGCAGTCCACAGGCTTACACAGATACGCAGTATTTT	CASSPQAYTDTQYF
TRBV5-1	.	.	TRBJ2-2	TGCGCCAGCAGCTTGGCCAGTTGGGGCTCCGGGGAGCTGTTTTTT	CASSLASWGSGELFF
TRBV5-1	.	TRBD2	TRBJ2-5	TGCGCCAGCAGCCCCAATTTGGTTAGCGGGAATTTCGAGACCCAGTACTTC	CASSPNLVSGNFETQYF
TRBV25-1	.	.	TRBJ2-2	TGTGCCAGCCTCCCGCCGGGGAACACCGGGGAGCTGTTTTTT	CASLPPGNTGELFF
TRBV29-1	.	TRBD1	TRBJ1-4	TGCAGCGTTGAACAGGGGGAAACTAATGAAAAACTGTTTTTT	CSVEQGETNEKLFF
TRBV7-2	.	TRBD2	TRBJ2-7	TGTGCCAGCAGCTCCTCTAGCGGGAGGACGGCCTACGAGCAGTACTTC	CASSSSSGRTAYEQYF
TRBV5-6	few	TRBD1	TRBJ2-7	TGTGCCAGCAGCTTATTTGACAGGGTCTACGAGCAGTACTTC	CASSLFDRVYEQYF
TRBV27	.	.	TRBJ1-4	TGTGCCAGCAGTTTTCGAGCCCCAAATCGACAACTGAAAATTGGGACTAATGAAAAACTGTTTTTT	CASSFRAPNRQLKIGTNEKLFF
TRBV7-9	.	.	TRBJ2-1	TGTGCCAGCAGCAAGGCTCATGAGCAGTTCTTC	CASSKAHEQFF
TRBV4-1	.	.	TRBJ1-4	TGCGCCAGCAGCCCTCCCCCATATACTGCAACTAATGAAAAACTGTTTTTT	CASSPPPYTATNEKLFF
TRBV5-1	few	.	TRBJ2-2	TGCGCCAGCAGCTTGCGCGGGGCCGGAAACACCGGGGAGCTGTTTTTT	CASSLRGAGNTGELFF
TRBV29-1	.	.	TRBJ1-1	TGCAGCGTGGAGAGACAGCCCCAAGCTTTCTTT	CSVERQPQAFF
TRBV6-1	.	TRBD2	TRBJ2-7	TGTGCCAGCAGTGAAGGACTAGCGGGCGTGAGCTCCTACGAGCAGTACTTC	CASSEGLAGVSSYEQYF
TRBV7-9	few	.	TRBJ1-1	TGTGCCAGCAGCCCGACACCAAACACTGAAGCTTTCTTT	CASSPTPNTEAFF
TRBV28	.	.	TRBJ2-7	TGTGCCAGCAGTCCAGGGTCTAGGCACCATCACTTC	CASSPGSRHHHF
TRBV5-6	few	TRBD1	TRBJ1-2	TGTGCCAGCAGCTTGGGACAGGGGCGCTATGGCTACACCTTC	CASSLGQGRYGYTF
TRBV19	.	.	TRBJ1-5	TGTGCCAGTAGTAAGTCCAAACAGCCCCAGCATTTT	CASSKSKQPQHF
TRBV19	.	.	TRBJ2-7	TGTGCCAGTAGTAAGCTACAAGGCAACGAGCAGTACTTC	CASSKLQGNEQYF
TRBV19	.	.	TRBJ1-1	TGTGCCAGTATTGCGGGGATGGGGACTGAAGCTTTCTTT	CASIAGMGTEAFF
TRBV4-1	.	.	TRBJ1-5	TGCGCCAGCAGCCAATCCGAGGAGGACCAGCCCCAGCATTTT	CASSQSEEDQPQHF
TRBV10-3	.	.	TRBJ2-7	TGTGCCACTAGACCGGGTTCGATGGACTACGAGCAGTACTTC	CATRPGSMDYEQYF
TRBV5-5	.	TRBD2	TRBJ2-1	TGTGCCAGCAGCCCGACTAGCTTTCACTACAATGAGCAGTTCTTC	CASSPTSFHYNEQFF
TRBV7-8	.	TRBD1	TRBJ1-2	TGTGCCAGCAGCTCTTCGTGGACAGGTGGCTATGGCTACACCTTC	CASSSSWTGGYGYTF
TRBV6-4	few	TRBD2	TRBJ2-5	TGTGCCAGCAGTGAGCATAGCGGGATGGAGACCCAGTACTTC	CASSEHSGMETQYF
TRBV6-5	.	.	TRBJ1-2	TGTGCCAGCAGTTACTCGGACAGACGCGCCTATGGCTACACCTTC	CASSYSDRRAYGYTF
TRBV1	.	.	TRBJ2-7	TGCACCAGCAGCCACCCCGGGACTAGCGGGATGTGGTGGCAGTACTTC	CTSSHPGTSGMWWQYF